The clone carrying this T cell receptor beta chain was recorded a few times. Its target is not known. The source of the sample is a study of identical twins. Findings and limits, study-wide: It was out-of-frame TCR alpha sharing in monozygotic twins that models underestimated.

TCRdb reprocessed the 5' RACE reads with MiXCR, giving one entry per CDR3 protein. The sample lists some 250,000 distinct CDR3 sequences, 6.5% to 8% occurring once. V shed 5 bases and J 0 bases; nucleotides not matched to a gene: 4. This CDR3 is 13 amino acids long. Germline CDR1 is DFQATT and CDR2 is SNEGSKA (reference sequence). These data were likewise used in another study, on T cells expressing NK-cell markers.

The sequencing input was CD8+ T cells sorted from blood. The TCR was taken from a woman aged 18 to 35 in good health. The rearrangement joins TRBV20-1 to TRBJ2-7; TRBD2 matches 7 bases. CDR3 sequence: CSAASGDSYEQYF. The CDR3 bases are TGCAGTGCTGCGAGCGGGGACTCCTACGAGCAGTACTTC.